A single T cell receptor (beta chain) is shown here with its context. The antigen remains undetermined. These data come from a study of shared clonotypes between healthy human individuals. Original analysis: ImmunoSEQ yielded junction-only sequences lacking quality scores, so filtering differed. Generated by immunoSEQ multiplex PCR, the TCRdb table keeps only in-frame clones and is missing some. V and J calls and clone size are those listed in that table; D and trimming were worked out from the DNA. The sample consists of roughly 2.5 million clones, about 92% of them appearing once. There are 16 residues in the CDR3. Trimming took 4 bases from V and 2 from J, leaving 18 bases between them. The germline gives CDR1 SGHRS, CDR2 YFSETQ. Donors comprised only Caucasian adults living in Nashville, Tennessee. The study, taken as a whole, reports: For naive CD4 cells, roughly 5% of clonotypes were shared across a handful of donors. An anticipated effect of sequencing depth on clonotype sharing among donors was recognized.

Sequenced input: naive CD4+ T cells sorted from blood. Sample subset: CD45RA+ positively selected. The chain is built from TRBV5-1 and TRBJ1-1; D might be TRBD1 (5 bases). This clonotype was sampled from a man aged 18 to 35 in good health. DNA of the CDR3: TGCGCCAGCAGCAGGGACGGGGGGTATCAAAACACTGAAGCTTTCTTT. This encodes CASSRDGGYQNTEAFF.